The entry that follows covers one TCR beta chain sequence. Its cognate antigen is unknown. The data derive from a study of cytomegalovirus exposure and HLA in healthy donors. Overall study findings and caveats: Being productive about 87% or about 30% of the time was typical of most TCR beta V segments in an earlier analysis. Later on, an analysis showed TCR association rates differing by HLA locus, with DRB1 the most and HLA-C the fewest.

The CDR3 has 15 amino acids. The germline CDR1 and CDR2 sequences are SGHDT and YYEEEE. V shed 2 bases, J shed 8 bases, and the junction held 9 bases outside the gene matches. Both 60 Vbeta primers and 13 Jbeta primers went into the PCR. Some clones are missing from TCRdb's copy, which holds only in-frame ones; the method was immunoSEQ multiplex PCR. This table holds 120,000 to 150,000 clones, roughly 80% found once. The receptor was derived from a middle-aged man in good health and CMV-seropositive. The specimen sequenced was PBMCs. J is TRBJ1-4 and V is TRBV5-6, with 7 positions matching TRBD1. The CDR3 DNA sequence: TGTGCCAGCAGCTTTCTAGGGGGCGCTCACGAAAAACTGTTTTTT. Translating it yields CASSFLGGAHEKLFF.